These 11 T cell receptor beta chains share one sample of origin, sequenced in a study of T cell responses to AZD1222 COVID-19 vaccine. The assay was immunoSEQ multiplex PCR, and TCRdb's table has in-frame clones only and misses some. Of 95,000 to 120,000 clones listed, approximately 90% are singletons. Sequencing used peripheral blood, obtained on day 0 of MenACWY control vaccination. All receptors derive from an adult in good health.

V gene TRBV5-1 combines with J gene TRBJ2-3, with D possibly being TRBD1 (6 bases). This CDR3 region has 15 residues. Per germline, CDR1 SGHRS and CDR2 YFSETQ. V dropped 4 bases and J dropped 0 bases, with 12 bases sitting between them. CDR3 coding DNA: TGCGCCAGCAGCGCCGGGACAAAGAGCACAGATACGCAGTATTTT. This encodes CASSAGTKSTDTQYF.

The chain carries TRBV29-1 and TRBJ2-2; 9 nucleotides line up with TRBD1. The length of the CDR3 is 16 residues. V shed 2 bases and J 4 bases; nucleotides not matched to a gene: 8. Germline V gene data show CDR1 as SQVTM and CDR2 as ANQGSEA. CDR3 region: CSVEYVGQGGTGELFF. CDR3 coding DNA: TGCAGCGTTGAATACGTGGGACAGGGAGGCACCGGGGAGCTGTTTTTT.

The V call is TRBV19, the J call TRBJ1-4, with D possibly being TRBD1 (6 bases). Germline V gene lookup returns CDR1 LNHDA and CDR2 SQIVND (reference sequence). The CDR3 is 16 amino acids. V was trimmed by 5 bases and J by 3 bases, leaving 16 bases between them. CDR3 amino acids: CASSFGGTSANEKLFF. CDR3 sequence (DNA): TGTGCCAGTAGTTTCGGGGGCACGTCAGCTAATGAAAAACTGTTTTTT.

The rearrangement uses TRBV28 and TRBJ1-1, with 7 positions matching TRBD1. This CDR3 spans 12 amino acids. Germline loops: CDR1 MDHEN, CDR2 SYDVKM. V trimming: 2 bases; J trimming: 10 bases; junction bases outside the gene matches: 4. The CDR3 here is CASSLQGVAAFF. CDR3 in DNA: TGTGCCAGCAGTTTACAGGGGGTTGCAGCTTTCTTT.

CDR3 bases: TGCAGCGTTGAAAATCCAGGGAACTATGGCTACACCTTC. It yields the protein CSVENPGNYGYTF. This chain connects TRBV29-1 to TRBJ1-2; tentatively, D is TRBD1 (5 bases). Trimming shortened V by 2 bases and J by 2 bases, and 9 bases separated the two germline ends. Germline V CDR1 and CDR2: SQVTM, ANQGSEA. CDR3 size: 13 residues.

This chain joins TRBV7-3 and TRBJ2-1; D is undetermined. Trimming took off 0 bases at V and 10 bases at J, with 10 bases between the two ends. The V gene's germline CDR1 is SGHTA and CDR2 FQGTGA. This CDR3 contains 13 residues. The CDR3 nucleotides read TGTGCCAGCAGCTTAACATACTCTCCCGAGCAGTTCTTC. Translating it yields CASSLTYSPEQFF.

The rearrangement uses TRBV27 and TRBJ1-1; 9 positions match TRBD1. The germline V gene has CDR1 MNHEY and CDR2 SMNVEV (reference sequence). The CDR3 contains 14 residues. V lost 5 bases and J lost 4; bases outside the gene matches: 5. This chain's CDR3 is CASSPGQGGTEAFF. In nucleotides, the CDR3 is TGTGCCAGCAGTCCGGGACAGGGCGGCACTGAAGCTTTCTTT.

V is TRBV7-2 and J is TRBJ2-1; TRBD2 aligns across 7 bases. The ends lost 3 bases at V and 6 bases at J; junction bases unmatched: 8. CDR3 length equals 15 residues. From germline, CDR1 is SGHTA and CDR2 FQGNSA. The CDR3 coding sequence is TGTGCCAGCAGCTTGGGGGGGACCAACCCCAATGAGCAGTTCTTC. Translating it yields CASSLGGTNPNEQFF.

As concerns this clone: Other DNA sequences from this sample encode an identical CDR3 as well. The V call is TRBV3-1 (or the pseudogene TRBV3-2), the J call TRBJ1-5; D ambiguous. The CDR3 contains 14 residues. V was clipped by 5 bases and J by 7 bases, with 15 bases between them. Germline CDR1 reads LGHDT; CDR2 reads YNNKEL (reference sequence). The CDR3 protein is CASSGDPGNQPQHF. CDR3 DNA: TGTGCCAGCAGCGGGGATCCCGGGAACCAGCCCCAGCATTTT.

This clone was recorded only once. The rearrangement joins TRBV27 to TRBJ2-3, with TRBD2 matching over 12 bases. CDR1 and CDR2 (germline): MNHEY, SMNVEV (reference sequence). With 5 bases clipped from V and 2 bases from J, the junction kept 8 bases outside the gene matches. The CDR3 runs to 17 residues. CDR3 DNA sequence: TGTGCCAGCAGTCCGCGGACTAGCGGGGTCTCCACAGATACGCAGTATTTT. Protein product: CASSPRTSGVSTDTQYF.

The J gene is TRBJ1-1, the V gene TRBV7-2, with 12 bases identical to TRBD1. V dropped 6 bases and J dropped 6; count of bases not matched to a gene: 11. This CDR3 has 16 residues. CDR1 and CDR2 (germline): SGHTA, FQGNSA. The CDR3 loop reads CASSPGTGGVLAEAFF. CDR3 coding DNA: TGTGCCAGCAGTCCCGGGACAGGGGGCGTTTTGGCTGAAGCTTTCTTT.